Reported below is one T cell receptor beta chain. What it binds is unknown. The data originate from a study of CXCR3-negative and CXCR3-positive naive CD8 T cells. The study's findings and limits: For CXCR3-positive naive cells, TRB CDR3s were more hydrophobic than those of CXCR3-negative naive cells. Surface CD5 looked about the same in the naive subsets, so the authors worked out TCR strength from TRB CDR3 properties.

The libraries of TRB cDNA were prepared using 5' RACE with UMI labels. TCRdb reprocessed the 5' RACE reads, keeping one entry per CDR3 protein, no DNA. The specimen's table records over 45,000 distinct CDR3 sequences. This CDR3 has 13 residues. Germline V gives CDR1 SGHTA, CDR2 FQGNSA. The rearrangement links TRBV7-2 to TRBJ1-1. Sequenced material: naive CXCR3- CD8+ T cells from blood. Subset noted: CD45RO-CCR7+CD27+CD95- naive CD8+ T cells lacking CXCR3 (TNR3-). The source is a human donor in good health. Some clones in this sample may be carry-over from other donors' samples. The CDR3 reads CASRLGLNTEAFF.